This TCR beta chain was profiled in a study of T cell changes during pregnancy in multiple sclerosis. The method was immunoSEQ multiplex PCR; TCRdb's version includes in-frame clones alone and lacks a portion of them. The sample has around 70,000 clones, 94% seen once. The CDR3 is 13 residues long. Germline CDR1 is SGHNT and CDR2 is YYREEE (reference sequence). V was cut by 4 bases and J by 4 bases, with 11 bases left in between. The material sequenced was peripheral blood, taken in the third trimester of pregnancy. The receptor was isolated from a female donor with multiple sclerosis, enrolled in a pregnancy study. This rearrangement joins TRBV5-4 to TRBJ1-2, with D maybe TRBD1 (5 bases). The CDR3 loop reads CASSPRGVYGYTF. The CDR3 DNA sequence: TGTGCCAGCAGCCCACGGGGGGTCTATGGCTACACCTTC.